Each of the 12 T cell receptor beta chains below was sequenced from the same sample in a study of blood T cell repertoires in COVID-19. Method: immunoSEQ multiplex PCR; TCRdb's copy keeps in-frame clones and lacks some. Of roughly 320,000 clones in the sample, around nine tenths were seen once. The specimen sequenced was peripheral blood. All receptors come from a woman in her 30s with COVID-19, enrolled during active disease.

CDR3 sequence: CASSPGTVGEKLFF. The CDR3 region has the DNA TGTGCCAGCAGCCCCGGGACAGTTGGAGAAAAACTGTTTTTT. The chain uses TRBV3-1 (or the pseudogene TRBV3-2) and TRBJ1-4; TRBD1 aligns across 7 bases. The CDR3 loop spans 14 amino acids. Trimming at V came to 4 bases and at J to 8 bases, leaving 7 bases not matched to a gene. Germline CDR1 LGHDT, CDR2 YNNKEL (reference sequence).

The gene calls are TRBV4-1 and TRBJ1-1; D is possibly TRBD1 (5 bases). This CDR3 contains 14 residues. Germline V gives CDR1 MGHRA, CDR2 YSYEKL. The germline V and J ends were trimmed by 0 bases and 5 bases, with 10 bases remaining between them. The DNA of the CDR3 is TGCGCCAGCAGCCAAGATAGGGGACTAACTGAAGCTTTCTTT. It is translated as CASSQDRGLTEAFF.

Concerning this clone itself: The germline gene is not matched at one end of the junction; a read error may be the cause. The rearrangement links TRBV5-1 to TRBJ1-2; 11 bases align to TRBD1. The CDR3 covers 14 residues. Per germline, CDR1 SGHRS and CDR2 YFSETQ. The CDR3 bases are TGCGCCAGCAGATTGGACAGGGGGCGTGAGGGCTACACCTTC. It is translated as CASRLDRGREGYTF.

The chain uses TRBV30 and TRBJ2-1; D gene ambiguous. Germline V gene data show CDR1 as GTSNPN and CDR2 as SVGIG (reference sequence). This CDR3 comprises 13 residues. The V and J ends lost 3 bases and 3 bases respectively, with 9 bases between them. CDR3 in amino acids: CAWSPGVYNEQFF. CDR3 nucleotide sequence: TGTGCCTGGAGCCCCGGAGTCTACAATGAGCAGTTCTTC.

The J gene is TRBJ1-1, the V gene TRBV15; weak D call: TRBD1 (5 bases). Germline V gives CDR1 LNHNV, CDR2 YYDKDF (reference sequence). CDR3 length: 14 amino acids. Deletions cut 6 bases from V and 5 bases from J, with 16 bases between. CDR3 in DNA: TGTGCCACCAGGATGACAGCAACCTTTACTGAAGCTTTCTTT. Translated: CATRMTATFTEAFF.

V gene TRBV4-1 combines with J gene TRBJ2-1, with TRBD2 as a possible D gene (6 bases). Trimming pared 4 bases from V and 10 bases from J, leaving 20 bases between. This CDR3 is built from 15 residues. CDR1 MGHRA and CDR2 YSYEKL come from the germline V gene. The CDR3 reads CASSPASSPSVEQFF. The CDR3 DNA is TGCGCCAGCAGCCCCGCCTCCTCGCCTAGCGTCGAGCAGTTCTTC.

The CDR3 DNA sequence: TGTGCCAGCAGCCTAGTCGGGCAGGGGGATCGGTATGGCTACACCTTC. The encoded protein is CASSLVGQGDRYGYTF. The chain couples TRBV9 to TRBJ1-2; 7 positions match TRBD1. V trimming: 4 bases; J trimming: 5 bases; junction bases outside the gene matches: 14. From germline, CDR1 is SGDLS and CDR2 YYNGEE. The CDR3 sequence is 16 residues long.

Notes on this clone: This CDR3 is also generated by other DNA sequences in the sample. V and J are TRBV6-5 and TRBJ1-1; D uncertain. CDR1 is MNHEY, CDR2 SVGAGI, per germline. Trimming pared 2 bases from V and 5 bases from J, leaving 9 bases between. The CDR3 consists of 13 residues. CDR3 sequence reads: CASSYGGSTEAFF. In DNA form, the CDR3 reads TGTGCCAGCAGTTACGGAGGTTCTACTGAAGCTTTCTTT.

CDR3 sequence reads: CASYDTGGRGGYTF. DNA for the CDR3: TGCGCCAGCTATGATACAGGGGGCCGGGGTGGCTACACCTTC. The J gene is TRBJ1-2, the V gene TRBV5-1, with TRBD1 identical over 9 bases. Germline values: CDR1 SGHRS, CDR2 YFSETQ. This CDR3 is 14 amino acids long. J lost 7 bases, V lost 7 bases, and 11 bases had no gene match.

The V gene is TRBV5-5, the J gene TRBJ1-5, with TRBD1 matching over 10 bases. CDR1 and CDR2 (germline): SGHKS, YYEKEE (reference sequence). The CDR3 totals 16 residues. With 0 bases clipped from V and 8 bases from J, the junction kept 8 bases outside the gene matches. The CDR3: CASSLEQDRGLEPQHF. For the CDR3, the DNA is TGTGCCAGCAGCTTGGAGCAAGACAGGGGGCTTGAGCCCCAGCATTTT.

This clone occurred a few times. The chain has TRBV15 and TRBJ2-7, with a weak D call TRBD2 (5 bases). Germline CDR1 reads LNHNV; CDR2 reads YYDKDF (reference sequence). The length of the CDR3 is 14 residues. The V and J ends lost 2 bases and 5 bases respectively, with 13 bases between them. The CDR3 loop is CATSRLSDGNEQYF. The CDR3 bases are TGTGCCACCAGCAGACTCTCTGACGGGAACGAGCAGTACTTC.

The chain combines TRBV7-9 with TRBJ1-3; TRBD1 might be the D (5 bases). The germline V gene encodes CDR1 SEHNR and CDR2 FQNEAQ (reference sequence). V was cut by 2 bases and J by 4 bases, with 6 bases left in between. CDR3 size: 13 residues. CDR3 residues: CASSLNRGNTIYF. The CDR3 region has the DNA TGTGCCAGCAGCTTAAACAGGGGAAACACCATATATTTT.